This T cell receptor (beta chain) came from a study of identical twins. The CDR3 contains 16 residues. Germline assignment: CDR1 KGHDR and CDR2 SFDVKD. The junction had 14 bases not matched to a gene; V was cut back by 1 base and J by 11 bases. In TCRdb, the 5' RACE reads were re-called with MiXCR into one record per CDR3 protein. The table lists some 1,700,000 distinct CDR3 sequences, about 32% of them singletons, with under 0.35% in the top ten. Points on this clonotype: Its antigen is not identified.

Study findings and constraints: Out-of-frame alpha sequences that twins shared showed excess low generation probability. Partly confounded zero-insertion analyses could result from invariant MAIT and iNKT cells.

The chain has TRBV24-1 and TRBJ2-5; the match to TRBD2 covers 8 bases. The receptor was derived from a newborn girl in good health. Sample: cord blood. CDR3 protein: CATSDLGLAGRNEQYF. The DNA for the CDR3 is TGTGCCACCAGTGATTTAGGGCTAGCGGGTAGAAATGAGCAGTACTTC.